These 22 T cell receptor beta chains originate from one sample sequenced in a study of blood T cell repertoires in COVID-19 (TCRdb year 2020). Library construction relied on the immunoSEQ multiplex PCR assay. This is the immuneACCESS table as TCRdb keeps it, with only in-frame sequences that have V and J called. A part of the clones is gone; compared with another copy, unresolved V genes explain less than half, and the rest is unexplained. The sample has approximately 200,000 clones on record, approximately 80% of them singletons. 7.5% to 9% of the sample goes to the ten largest clones. Sequencing input: peripheral blood. These receptor sequences come from a woman older than 75 with COVID-19, enrolled during active disease.

This chain uses TRBV5-1 with TRBJ1-1, with D unresolved. The germline V and J ends were trimmed by 0 bases and 1 base, with 7 bases remaining between them. The length of the CDR3 is 14 residues. Germline lookup yields CDR1 SGHRS and CDR2 YFSETQ. DNA of the CDR3: TGCGCCAGCAGCTTGGGATCGGGGAACACTGAAGCTTTCTTT. Protein sequence: CASSLGSGNTEAFF.

The CDR3 DNA reads TGCGCCAGCAGTCAGAGCAATCAGCCCCAGCATTTT. Encoded protein: CASSQSNQPQHF. The V gene is TRBV10-1, the J gene TRBJ1-5, with D unclear. This CDR3 has 12 residues. V was shortened by 5 bases and J by 1 base, with 3 bases between the two germline ends. The germline gives CDR1 WNHNN, CDR2 SYGVQD (reference sequence).

The V and J genes are TRBV5-1 and TRBJ1-2; no firm D call. V gave up 0 bases and J gave up 5 bases, with 11 bases separating them. Looked up from germline, CDR1 is SGHRS and CDR2 is YFSETQ. CDR3 length: 14 amino acids. The CDR3 loop is CASSLDGDNYGYTF. The CDR3 region has the DNA TGCGCCAGCAGCTTGGACGGTGATAATTATGGCTACACCTTC.

This sequence joins TRBV3-1 (or the pseudogene TRBV3-2) and TRBJ2-1; a weak D match, TRBD2 (6 bases). The germline CDR1 and CDR2 sequences are LGHDT and YNNKEL (reference sequence). The CDR3 sequence is 13 residues long. V was trimmed by 8 bases and J by 4 bases, leaving 12 bases between them. The CDR3 spells CASGGFEYNEQFF. CDR3 nucleotides: TGTGCCAGCGGAGGGTTTGAGTACAATGAGCAGTTCTTC.

The V gene is TRBV19, the J gene TRBJ1-1; 9 nucleotides agree with TRBD1. V lost 5 bases, J lost 10 bases, and 8 bases stayed unmatched. This CDR3 has 13 residues. CDR1 LNHDA and CDR2 SQIVND come from the germline V gene (reference sequence). The CDR3 loop is CASSQPDRGRAFF. CDR3 sequence (DNA): TGTGCCAGTAGTCAACCGGACAGGGGAAGAGCTTTCTTT. The full variable domain, rest sourced from reference TRBV19 and TRBJ1-1, is DGGITQSPKYLFRKEGQNVTLSCEQNLNHDAMYWYRQDPGQGLRLIYYSQIVNDFQKGDIAEGYSVSREKKESFPLTVTSAQKNPTAFYLCASSQPDRGRAFFGQGTRLTVV.

This chain's CDR3 is CASSLGPFTSYEQYF. In DNA form, the CDR3 reads TGTGCCAGCAGCTTGGGCCCATTTACTAGTTACGAGCAGTACTTC. The chain uses TRBV5-6 and TRBJ2-7; D may be TRBD2 (5 bases). The CDR3 spans 15 residues. The V gene's germline CDR1 is SGHDT and CDR2 YYEEEE. V was cut by 0 bases and J by 4 bases, with 14 bases left in between.

The chain uses TRBV28 and TRBJ1-2; no firm D call. Germline lookup yields CDR1 MDHEN and CDR2 SYDVKM. Trimming left V 8 bases short and J 4 bases short, with 20 bases between. This CDR3 is 15 amino acids long. The CDR3 loop reads CASRSLKGGPYGYTF. The CDR3 DNA follows: TGTGCCAGCCGCTCCCTTAAGGGCGGGCCCTATGGCTACACCTTC.

V is TRBV19 and J is TRBJ2-3; 8 nucleotides agree with TRBD1. The trim removed 6 bases at V and 1 base at J, leaving 6 bases unmatched. Germline values: CDR1 LNHDA, CDR2 SQIVND (reference sequence). The length of the CDR3 is 15 residues. DNA for the CDR3: TGTGCCAGTAGAAACAGGGGGACGGGCACAGATACGCAGTATTTT. It codes for CASRNRGTGTDTQYF.

V is TRBV28 and J is TRBJ2-5; D might be TRBD1 (5 bases). Germline V gives CDR1 MDHEN, CDR2 SYDVKM. V was pared by 1 base and J by 5 bases, with 14 bases between. The CDR3 contains 15 residues. The CDR3 sequence is CASSLLGAGLETQYF. The CDR3 region has the DNA TGTGCCAGCAGTTTATTAGGGGCAGGGCTTGAGACCCAGTACTTC.

This clone was counted only a few times. V usage is TRBV10-3 and J usage is TRBJ2-7, with 8 bases aligning to TRBD1. Losses at the gene ends were 2 bases for V and 3 bases for J; bases not matched to a gene: 3. The CDR3 is 14 residues long. Germline assignment: CDR1 ENHRY and CDR2 SYGVKD. In nucleotides, the CDR3 is TGTGCCATCAGTGAGATCGGACAGGGCTACGAGCAGTACTTC. This translates into CAISEIGQGYEQYF.

This clone has more than one count but fewer than ten. The chain employs TRBV27 and TRBJ1-5, with 8 nucleotides matching TRBD1. The J segment lost 0 bases and the V segment lost 6 bases, leaving 10 bases of the junction unmatched. The germline V gene encodes CDR1 MNHEY and CDR2 SMNVEV (reference sequence). This CDR3 has 17 amino acids. The CDR3 sequence: CASSPQGAYYSNQPQHF. The CDR3 coding sequence is TGTGCCAGCAGCCCCCAGGGGGCGTATTATAGCAATCAGCCCCAGCATTTT.

The V call is TRBV9, the J call TRBJ1-3; D perhaps matches TRBD1 (6 bases). Germline V gene lookup returns CDR1 SGDLS and CDR2 YYNGEE. The CDR3 has 15 amino acids. V was clipped by 0 bases and J by 5 bases, with 12 bases between them. CDR3 in amino acids: CASSVDGGKRNTIYF. DNA of the CDR3: TGTGCCAGCAGCGTAGATGGGGGCAAGCGAAACACCATATATTTT. The whole variable domain, filled in from reference TRBV9 and TRBJ1-3, reads DSGVTQTPKHLITATGQRVTLRCSPRSGDLSVYWYQQSLDQGLQFLIQYYNGEERAKGNILERFSAQQFPDLHSELNLSSLELGDSALYFCASSVDGGKRNTIYFGEGSWLTVV.

V is TRBV7-2 and J is TRBJ1-1, with TRBD1 identical over 10 bases. Germline assignment: CDR1 SGHTA and CDR2 FQGNSA. This CDR3 comprises 13 residues. With 6 bases clipped from V and 5 bases from J, the junction kept 3 bases outside the gene matches. The CDR3 region has the DNA TGTGCCAGCAGAGCGGACAGGGGGACTGAAGCTTTCTTT. It translates to CASRADRGTEAFF.

The J gene is TRBJ2-3, the V gene TRBV4-1; 9 bases map to TRBD2. Per the germline V gene, CDR1 is MGHRA and CDR2 is YSYEKL. V lost 4 bases to trimming and J lost 4 bases; unmatched junction nucleotides: 9. CDR3 size: 16 residues. The CDR3 region is CASSPPGLAVSDTQYF. CDR3 nucleotide sequence: TGCGCCAGCAGCCCACCGGGACTAGCCGTCTCAGATACGCAGTATTTT.

The chain carries TRBV5-1 and TRBJ1-1; TRBD1 matches at 7 bases. V shed 7 bases, J shed 3 bases, and the junction held 6 bases outside the gene matches. The germline CDR1 and CDR2 sequences are SGHRS and YFSETQ. This CDR3 has 13 residues. CDR3 nucleotides: TGCGCCAGCGCTTTTCAGGGGGACACTGAAGCTTTCTTT. Protein product: CASAFQGDTEAFF.

In its sample, this clone was seen once. V gene TRBV11-2 combines with J gene TRBJ1-3; possibly TRBD1 for D (5 bases). Trimming took 5 bases from V and 7 from J, leaving 12 bases between them. Germline CDR1 and CDR2: SGHAT and FQNNGV. The CDR3 consists of 13 residues. The CDR3 spells CASSALEGNTIYF. In nucleotides, the CDR3 is TGTGCCAGCAGCGCACTGGAGGGGAACACCATATATTTT.

The V and J genes are TRBV7-2 and TRBJ1-3; D not resolved. Germline assignment: CDR1 SGHTA and CDR2 FQGNSA. The V gene lost 4 bases and the J gene lost 1 base, with 11 bases spanning the gap. This CDR3 is built from 15 residues. CDR3 residues: CASSSEMVSGNTIYF. CDR3 DNA: TGTGCCAGCAGCTCGGAGATGGTATCTGGAAACACCATATATTTT. Looking up the rest from reference TRBV7-2 and TRBJ1-3 gives the full variable domain: GAGVSQSPSNKVTEKGKDVELRCDPISGHTALYWYRQSLGQGLEFLIYFQGNSAPDKSGLPSDRFSAERTGGSVSTLTIQRTQQEDSAVYLCASSSEMVSGNTIYFGEGSWLTVV.

The chain joins TRBV28 to TRBJ1-2; a possible D gene is TRBD1 (6 bases). V shed 7 bases and J shed 8 bases, with 20 bases lying between them. There are 14 residues in the CDR3. In germline, CDR1 is MDHEN, CDR2 SYDVKM. The CDR3, as DNA: TGTGCCAGCACCTCACCCTCAGGGGAAAAAGGCTACACCTTC. As protein: CASTSPSGEKGYTF.

V and J are TRBV6-5 and TRBJ1-2; D remains unclear. V was pared by 6 bases and J by 5 bases, with 13 bases between. This CDR3 has 13 amino acids. Germline loops: CDR1 MNHEY, CDR2 SVGAGI. Here the CDR3 reads CASRIRGEYGYTF. In DNA, the CDR3 is TGTGCCAGCAGGATCCGCGGGGAGTATGGCTACACCTTC.

This chain uses TRBV11-3 with TRBJ1-1, with D tentatively TRBD1 (6 bases). V dropped 5 bases and J dropped 11 bases, with 15 bases sitting between them. The CDR3 extends over 12 amino acids. Germline values: CDR1 SGHNT, CDR2 YENEEA. This CDR3 reads CASSPPGGFAFF. CDR3 DNA sequence: TGTGCCAGCAGCCCCCCGGGGGGCTTTGCTTTCTTT. The full variable domain, with the rest looked up from reference TRBV11-3 and TRBJ1-1, is EAGVVQSPRYKIIEKKQPVAFWCNPISGHNTLYWYLQNLGQGPELLIRYENEEAVDDSQLPKDRFSAERLKGVDSTLKIQPAELGDSAVYLCASSPPGGFAFFGQGTRLTVV.

This rearrangement joins TRBV3-1 (or the pseudogene TRBV3-2) to TRBJ2-1, with 7 bases matching TRBD2. This CDR3 contains 16 residues. The germline gives CDR1 LGHDT, CDR2 YNNKEL (reference sequence). With V trimmed by 1 base and J by 7 bases, 10 bases remained unmatched. CDR3 residues: CASSQGGSGIGNEQFF. The CDR3, as DNA: TGTGCCAGCAGCCAAGGTGGCAGCGGGATCGGGAATGAGCAGTTCTTC.

The chain combines TRBV18 with TRBJ2-2; tentatively, D is TRBD2 (6 bases). The CDR3 contains 17 residues. Trimming pared 0 bases from V and 5 bases from J, leaving 16 bases between. The germline V gene encodes CDR1 KGHSH and CDR2 LQKENI. The CDR3 DNA is TGTGCCAGCTCACCACCGGGTTCCGGGAGCGGAACCGGGGAGCTGTTTTTT. Its protein product is CASSPPGSGSGTGELFF.